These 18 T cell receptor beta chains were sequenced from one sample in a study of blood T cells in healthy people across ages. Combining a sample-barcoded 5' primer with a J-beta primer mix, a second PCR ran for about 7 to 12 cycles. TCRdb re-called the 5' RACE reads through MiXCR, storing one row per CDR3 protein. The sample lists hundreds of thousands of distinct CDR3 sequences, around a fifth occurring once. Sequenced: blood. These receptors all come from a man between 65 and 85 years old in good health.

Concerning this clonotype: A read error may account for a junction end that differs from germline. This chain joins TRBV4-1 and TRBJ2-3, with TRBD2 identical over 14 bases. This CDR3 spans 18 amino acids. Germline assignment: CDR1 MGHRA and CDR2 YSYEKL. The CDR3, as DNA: TGCGCCAGCAGCCAAGGCCCCGGGACTAGCGGGAGCATAGATACGCAGTATTTT. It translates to CASSQGPGTSGSIDTQYF.

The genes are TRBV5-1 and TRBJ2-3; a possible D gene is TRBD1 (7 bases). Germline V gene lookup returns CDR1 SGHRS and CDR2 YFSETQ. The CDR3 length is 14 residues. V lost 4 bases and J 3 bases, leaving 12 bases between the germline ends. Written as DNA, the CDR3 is TGCGCCAGCAGCGGAGGGACAGTTACAGATACGCAGTATTTT. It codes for CASSGGTVTDTQYF.

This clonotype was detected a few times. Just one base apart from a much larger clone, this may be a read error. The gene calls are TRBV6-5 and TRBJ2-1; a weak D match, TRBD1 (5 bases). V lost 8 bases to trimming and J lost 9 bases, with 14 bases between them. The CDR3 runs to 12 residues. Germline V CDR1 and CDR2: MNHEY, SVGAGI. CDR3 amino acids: CASGDLQGEQFF. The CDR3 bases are TGTGCCAGCGGGGATTTGCAGGGTGAGCAGTTCTTC.

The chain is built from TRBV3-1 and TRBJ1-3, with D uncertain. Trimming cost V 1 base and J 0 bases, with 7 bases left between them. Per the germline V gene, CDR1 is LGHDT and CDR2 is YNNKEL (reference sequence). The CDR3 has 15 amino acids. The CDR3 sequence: CASSQAGISGNTIYF. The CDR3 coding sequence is TGTGCCAGCAGCCAAGCAGGTATCTCTGGAAACACCATATATTTT.

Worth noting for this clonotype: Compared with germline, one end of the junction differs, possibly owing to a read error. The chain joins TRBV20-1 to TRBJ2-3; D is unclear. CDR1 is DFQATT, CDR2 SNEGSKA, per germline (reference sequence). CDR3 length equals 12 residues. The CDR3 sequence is CSARDLKDAQYF. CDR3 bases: TGCAGTGCTAGAGATCTTAAAGATGCGCAGTATTTT.

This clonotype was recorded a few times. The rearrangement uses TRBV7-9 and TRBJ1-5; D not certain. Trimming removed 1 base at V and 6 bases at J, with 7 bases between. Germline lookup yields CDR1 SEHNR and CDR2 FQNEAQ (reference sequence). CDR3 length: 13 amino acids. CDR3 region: CASSLVAGQPQHF. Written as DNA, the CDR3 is TGTGCCAGCAGCTTAGTTGCGGGTCAGCCCCAGCATTTT. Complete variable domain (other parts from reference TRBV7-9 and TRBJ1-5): DTGVSQNPRHKITKRGQNVTFRCDPISEHNRLYWYRQTLGQGPEFLTYFQNEAQLEKSRLLSDRFSAERPKGSFSTLEIQRTEQGDSAMYLCASSLVAGQPQHFGDGTRLSIL.

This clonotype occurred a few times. CDR3 residues: CASSLLVDSGRAGEQYF. CDR3 DNA: TGTGCCAGCAGTTTATTGGTAGATAGCGGGAGGGCTGGGGAGCAGTACTTC. The J gene is TRBJ2-7, the V gene TRBV28, with 11 bases matching TRBD2. With V trimmed by 1 base and J by 7 bases, 12 bases remained unmatched. This CDR3 region has 17 residues. The germline CDR1 and CDR2 sequences are MDHEN and SYDVKM. The whole variable domain, filled in from reference TRBV28 and TRBJ2-7, reads DVKVTQSSRYLVKRTGEKVFLECVQDMDHENMFWYRQDPGLGLRLIYFSYDVKMKEKGDIPEGYSVSREKKERFSLILESASTNQTSMYLCASSLLVDSGRAGEQYFGPGTRLTVT.

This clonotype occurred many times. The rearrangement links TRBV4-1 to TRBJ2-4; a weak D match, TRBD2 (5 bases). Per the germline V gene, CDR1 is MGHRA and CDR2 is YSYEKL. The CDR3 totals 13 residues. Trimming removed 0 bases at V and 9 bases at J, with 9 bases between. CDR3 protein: CASSQEEGGIQYF. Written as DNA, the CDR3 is TGCGCCAGCAGCCAAGAAGAGGGTGGCATTCAGTACTTC.

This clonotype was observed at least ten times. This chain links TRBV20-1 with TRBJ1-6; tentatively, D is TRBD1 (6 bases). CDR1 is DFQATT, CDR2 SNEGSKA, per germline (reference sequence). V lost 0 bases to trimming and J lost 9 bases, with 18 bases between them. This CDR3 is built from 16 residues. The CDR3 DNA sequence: TGCAGTGCTAGAGACCTACGGGACATAACGGTTTCACCCCTCCACTTT. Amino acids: CSARDLRDITVSPLHF.

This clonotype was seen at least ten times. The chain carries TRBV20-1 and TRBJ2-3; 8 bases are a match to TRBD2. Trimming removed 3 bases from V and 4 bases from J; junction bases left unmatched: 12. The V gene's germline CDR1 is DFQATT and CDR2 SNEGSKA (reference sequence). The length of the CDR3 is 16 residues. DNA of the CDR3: TGCAGTGCTAGTGTTCCGGGCCCCGGGGGGGCAGATACGCAGTATTTT. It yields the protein CSASVPGPGGADTQYF.

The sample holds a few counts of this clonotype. The CDR3 loop is CASSLSGSHNSPLHF. The CDR3 bases are TGTGCCAGCAGCTTATCAGGGTCCCATAATTCACCCCTCCACTTT. The chain couples TRBV7-9 to TRBJ1-6, with D perhaps TRBD1 (5 bases). Germline V gene sequence: CDR1 SEHNR, CDR2 FQNEAQ (reference sequence). V was shortened by 2 bases and J by 5 bases, with 10 bases between the two germline ends. The CDR3 totals 15 residues.

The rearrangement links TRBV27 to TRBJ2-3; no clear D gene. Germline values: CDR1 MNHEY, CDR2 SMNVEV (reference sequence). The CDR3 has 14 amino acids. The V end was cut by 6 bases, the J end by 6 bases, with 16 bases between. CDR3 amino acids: CASRPGPLGDTQYF. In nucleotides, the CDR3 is TGTGCCAGCAGACCCGGCCCTCTCGGCGATACGCAGTATTTT.

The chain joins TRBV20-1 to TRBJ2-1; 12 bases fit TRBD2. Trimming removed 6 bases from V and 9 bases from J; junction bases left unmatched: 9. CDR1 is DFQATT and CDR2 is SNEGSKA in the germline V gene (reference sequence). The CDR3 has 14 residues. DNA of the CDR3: TGCAGTGCCCCACTAGCGGGAGGATTACCTGAGCAGTTCTTC. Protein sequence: CSAPLAGGLPEQFF.

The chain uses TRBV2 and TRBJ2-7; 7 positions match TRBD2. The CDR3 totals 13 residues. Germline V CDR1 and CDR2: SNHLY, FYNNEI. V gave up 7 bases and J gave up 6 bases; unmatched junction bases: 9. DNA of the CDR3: TGTGCCAGCAAACTGGGAGGGCCCGCCGAGCAGTACTTC. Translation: CASKLGGPAEQYF.

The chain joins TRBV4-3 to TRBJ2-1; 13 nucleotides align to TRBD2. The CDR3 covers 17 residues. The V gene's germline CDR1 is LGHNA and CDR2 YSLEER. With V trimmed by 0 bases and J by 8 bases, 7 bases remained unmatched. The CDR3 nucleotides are TGCGCCAGCAGCCAAGATCGGTGGACTAGCGGGAGTGATGAGCAGTTCTTC. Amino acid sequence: CASSQDRWTSGSDEQFF.

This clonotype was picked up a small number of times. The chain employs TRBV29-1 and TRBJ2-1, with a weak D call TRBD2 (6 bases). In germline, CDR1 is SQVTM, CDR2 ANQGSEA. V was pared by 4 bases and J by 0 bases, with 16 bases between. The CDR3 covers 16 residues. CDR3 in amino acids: CSVAGGVGGSYNEQFF. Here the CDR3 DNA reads TGCAGCGTTGCCGGGGGAGTGGGAGGCTCCTACAATGAGCAGTTCTTC.

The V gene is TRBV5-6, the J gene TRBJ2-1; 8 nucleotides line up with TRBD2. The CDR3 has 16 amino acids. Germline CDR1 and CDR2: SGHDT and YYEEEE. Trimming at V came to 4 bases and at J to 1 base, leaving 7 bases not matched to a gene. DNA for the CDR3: TGTGCCAGCAGCCCCCTGGTAGCGGGGTCCTACAATGAGCAGTTCTTC. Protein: CASSPLVAGSYNEQFF.

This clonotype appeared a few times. CDR3 DNA sequence: TGTGCCACCAGCAGAGAAGGGGCGGGGATGTACCAAGAGACCCAGTACTTC. Protein product: CATSREGAGMYQETQYF. V is TRBV15 and J is TRBJ2-5, with a tentative D call TRBD2 (6 bases). In germline, CDR1 is LNHNV, CDR2 YYDKDF (reference sequence). The CDR3 runs to 17 residues. Trimming took 0 bases from V and 0 from J, leaving 14 bases between them.